These 27 T cell receptor beta chains came from one sample sequenced in a study of a mutant IDH1 vaccine in newly diagnosed glioma. Only in-frame clones appear in the TCRdb table, and some are missing; sequencing was by immunoSEQ multiplex PCR. Among tens of thousands of clones listed, about 86% were seen once. These TCRs are of unknown antigen specificity. Time point noted: week 35, safety follow-up. With topical imiquimod, each dose of the vaccine consisted of 300 ug of mutant IDH1 20-mer peptide. The sequenced sample was PBMCs, obtained from a glioma patient whose treatment included an IDH1 peptide vaccine. The source is a woman aged 40 to 50 with glioma. Some clones in this sample may be carry-over from other donors' samples.

About this clone: The junction and the germline gene differ at one end; a read error may be behind it. In nucleotides, the CDR3 is TGTGCTAGCAGCTCGGGACTAGCGCAGAAGAATGAGCAGTTCTTC. As protein: CASSSGLAQKNEQFF. The chain recombines TRBV7-7 with TRBJ2-1; 10 positions agree with TRBD2. The CDR3 length is 15 residues. Looked up from germline, CDR1 is SSHAT and CDR2 is FNYEAQ (reference sequence).

J is TRBJ2-1 and V is TRBV2; 8 bases match TRBD1. The CDR3 sequence is 13 residues long. The V gene end was trimmed by 11 bases and the J gene end by 7 bases; junction bases not matched to a gene: 10. CDR1 SNHLY and CDR2 FYNNEI come from the germline V gene. DNA for the CDR3: TGTGCCTTGAATCCAGGGGGCTTTAATGAGCAGTTCTTC. Protein product: CALNPGGFNEQFF.

The rearrangement uses TRBV19 and TRBJ2-3, with 7 bases identical to TRBD2. Germline V gives CDR1 LNHDA, CDR2 SQIVND (reference sequence). CDR3 length equals 14 residues. After removal of 11 bases from V and 7 bases from J, the junction contained 15 bases not matched to a gene. The DNA for the CDR3 is TGTGCCTCCTCAGCGGGGTATGATGCGAATACGCAGTATTTT. Its protein is CASSAGYDANTQYF.

The chain carries TRBV4-3 and TRBJ1-5; D possibly corresponds to TRBD1 (5 bases). The CDR3 extends over 15 amino acids. Looked up from germline, CDR1 is LGHNA and CDR2 is YSLEER. Trimming removed 1 base from V and 6 bases from J, with 13 bases in between. CDR3 nucleotide sequence: TGCGCCAGCAGCCAAGTAGCAGGGCCCAGTCAGCCCCAGCATTTT. Translation: CASSQVAGPSQPQHF.

The V gene is TRBV18, the J gene TRBJ2-7; 7 nucleotides agree with TRBD2. V lost 3 bases, J lost 3 bases, and 5 bases stayed unmatched. This CDR3 spans 14 amino acids. Germline values: CDR1 KGHSH, CDR2 LQKENI. CDR3 coding DNA: TGTGCCAGCTCACCTGGACTAGGTCTCTACGAGCAGTACTTC. Residues: CASSPGLGLYEQYF.

The CDR3, as DNA: TGTGCCAGCAGCCCGATCGGGGACGAGCAGTACTTC. Translation: CASSPIGDEQYF. The rearrangement links TRBV9 to TRBJ2-7, with D perhaps TRBD2 (5 bases). V lost 4 bases and J 5 bases, leaving 10 bases between the germline ends. Germline V gene sequence: CDR1 SGDLS, CDR2 YYNGEE. CDR3 length: 12 amino acids.

This clone showed up just a few times. The chain uses TRBV29-1 and TRBJ2-2; D might be TRBD2 (6 bases). The CDR3 contains 12 residues. The germline V and J ends were trimmed by 8 bases and 2 bases, with 9 bases remaining between them. Germline V gene data show CDR1 as SQVTM and CDR2 as ANQGSEA. CDR3: CSTGLNTGELFF. For the CDR3, the DNA is TGCAGCACGGGACTTAACACCGGGGAGCTGTTTTTT.

The rearrangement joins TRBV7-2 to TRBJ1-1, with a weak D call TRBD1 (5 bases). This CDR3 region has 12 residues. The V and J ends lost 2 bases and 7 bases respectively, with 8 bases between them. Germline V gene data show CDR1 as SGHTA and CDR2 as FQGNSA. The CDR3 sequence: CASSLRGDEAFF. In nucleotides, the CDR3 is TGTGCCAGCAGCTTAAGGGGTGATGAAGCTTTCTTT.

The chain is built from TRBV4-2 and TRBJ2-7, with 8 nucleotides matching TRBD1. Germline values: CDR1 LGHNA, CDR2 YNFKEQ. The CDR3 spans 17 residues. V gave up 2 bases and J gave up 0 bases; unmatched junction bases: 9. CDR3 sequence reads: CASSQIIGQGDSYEQYF. The CDR3 DNA reads as TGTGCCAGCAGCCAAATAATAGGACAGGGTGACTCCTACGAGCAGTACTTC.

This clone was detected a few times. The rearrangement links TRBV6-1 to TRBJ1-1; 7 nucleotides align to TRBD1. Germline trimming cut 5 bases from V and 4 bases from J; bases unmatched to any gene: 7. Looked up from germline, CDR1 is MNHNS and CDR2 is SASEGT. This CDR3 contains 14 residues. CDR3 protein: CASSPLDRVTEAFF. CDR3 nucleotide sequence: TGTGCCAGCAGTCCACTTGACAGGGTCACTGAAGCTTTCTTT.

This chain links TRBV4-1 with TRBJ2-1, with D possibly TRBD2 on 6 matching bases. This CDR3 is 19 amino acids long. Germline V gene data show CDR1 as MGHRA and CDR2 as YSYEKL. Between the trimmed V and J ends, which lost 4 bases and 0 bases, there was a span of 22 bases. As DNA, the CDR3 is TGCGCCAGCAGCCCCAGACTAGTGGGACCCCAGGGCTCCTACAATGAGCAGTTCTTC. Protein: CASSPRLVGPQGSYNEQFF.

J is TRBJ1-4 and V is TRBV2; D ambiguous. The germline V gene has CDR1 SNHLY and CDR2 FYNNEI. V was cut by 5 bases and J by 8 bases, with 18 bases left in between. The CDR3 is 15 amino acids. The CDR3 loop reads CASSYQESVNEKLFF. The CDR3 nucleotides read TGTGCCAGCAGTTACCAGGAGAGCGTGAACGAAAAACTGTTTTTT.

This clone has just a few counts. V usage is TRBV4-2 and J usage is TRBJ2-7; tentatively, D is TRBD2 (6 bases). V was shortened by 0 bases and J by 5 bases, with 17 bases between the two germline ends. CDR1 and CDR2 from the germline V gene are LGHNA and YNFKEQ. The CDR3 loop spans 16 amino acids. CDR3 in DNA: TGTGCCAGCAGCCAAGATTCGGGAGTTAACGGCCACGAGCAGTACTTC. Protein: CASSQDSGVNGHEQYF.

The gene calls are TRBV7-2 and TRBJ2-2; D not certain. Per the germline V gene, CDR1 is SGHTA and CDR2 is FQGNSA. The V end lost 5 bases, the J end lost 8 bases, and 12 bases lay between the germline ends. CDR3 length: 13 residues. Written as DNA, the CDR3 is TGTGCCAGCAGCCCTCCTTTGTGGGGGGAGCTGTTTTTT. This gives the protein CASSPPLWGELFF.

This sequence joins TRBV5-6 and TRBJ2-2; the D gene is possibly TRBD2 (5 bases). Germline-derived CDR1 and CDR2 are SGHDT and YYEEEE. The CDR3 contains 12 residues. V shed 4 bases and J shed 7 bases, with 8 bases lying between them. The CDR3 bases are TGTGCCAGCAGCCGGGGTGGCGGGGAGCTGTTTTTT. Translating gives CASSRGGGELFF.

The genes are TRBV4-1 and TRBJ1-1; a possible D gene is TRBD1 (5 bases). The CDR3 extends over 16 amino acids. V lost 0 bases and J 6 bases, leaving 17 bases between the germline ends. Germline V gene data show CDR1 as MGHRA and CDR2 as YSYEKL. CDR3 loop: CASSQDLAGWQAEAFF. DNA of the CDR3: TGCGCCAGCAGCCAAGACCTAGCAGGGTGGCAGGCTGAAGCTTTCTTT.

The CDR3: CASSIPGGPGTDTQYF. In nucleotides, the CDR3 is TGTGCCAGTAGTATTCCGGGAGGGCCAGGGACAGATACGCAGTATTTT. The chain couples TRBV19 to TRBJ2-3, with 8 bases lining up with TRBD2. The CDR3 is 16 residues long. Germline values: CDR1 LNHDA, CDR2 SQIVND (reference sequence). With V trimmed by 3 bases and J by 3 bases, 8 bases remained unmatched.

The chain uses TRBV6-4 and TRBJ1-2, with TRBD1 matching 8 bases. With V trimmed by 7 bases and J by 7 bases, 11 bases remained unmatched. This CDR3 contains 14 residues. Per the germline V gene, CDR1 is MRHNA and CDR2 is SNTAGT. The CDR3 bases are TGTGCCAGCAAACCGAACGGACAGGGTCCTGGCTACACCTTC. Its translation: CASKPNGQGPGYTF.

V and J are TRBV7-2 and TRBJ2-5, with 8 bases matching TRBD2. The CDR3 spans 13 residues. Germline V gene data show CDR1 as SGHTA and CDR2 as FQGNSA. Trimming removed 7 bases from V and 5 bases from J; junction bases left unmatched: 6. Written as DNA, the CDR3 is TGTGCCAGCACCCCTAGCGGGTGGGAGACCCAGTACTTC. As protein: CASTPSGWETQYF.

This chain links TRBV6-5 with TRBJ2-7; D unresolved. The CDR3 contains 11 residues. CDR1 and CDR2 (germline): MNHEY, SVGAGI. V was cut by 3 bases and J by 4 bases, with 4 bases left in between. CDR3 sequence reads: CASSYLYEQYF. As DNA, the CDR3 is TGTGCCAGCAGTTATTTGTACGAGCAGTACTTC.

The J gene is TRBJ2-3, the V gene TRBV4-2; 11 bases match TRBD2. CDR1 LGHNA and CDR2 YNFKEQ come from the germline V gene. This CDR3 is 18 amino acids long. J was trimmed by 1 base and V by 4 bases; bases with no gene match: 10. The CDR3 region is CASSRLLSTSGGTDTQYF. In DNA form, the CDR3 reads TGTGCCAGCAGCCGCCTCCTTTCGACTAGCGGGGGCACAGATACGCAGTATTTT.

The chain is built from TRBV28 and TRBJ2-1; weak D call: TRBD2 (6 bases). CDR1 MDHEN and CDR2 SYDVKM come from the germline V gene. The CDR3 sequence is 19 residues long. V shed 7 bases and J shed 4 bases, with 29 bases lying between them. CDR3 protein: CASKTQVGNRIADYNEQFF. DNA of the CDR3: TGTGCCAGCAAAACACAGGTCGGCAACAGGATAGCGGATTACAATGAGCAGTTCTTC. The whole variable domain, remainder taken from reference TRBV28 and TRBJ2-1, is DVKVTQSSRYLVKRTGEKVFLECVQDMDHENMFWYRQDPGLGLRLIYFSYDVKMKEKGDIPEGYSVSREKKERFSLILESASTNQTSMYLCASKTQVGNRIADYNEQFFGPGTRLTVL.

J is TRBJ2-1 and V is TRBV7-2; TRBD2 aligns across 10 bases. The CDR3 contains 16 residues. Trimming took 5 bases from V and 4 from J; bases not matched to a gene: 8. Germline V gene sequence: CDR1 SGHTA, CDR2 FQGNSA. CDR3 amino acids: CASSLTGTSVYNEQFF. CDR3 DNA sequence: TGTGCCAGCAGCCTAACCGGGACTAGCGTATACAATGAGCAGTTCTTC. The entire variable domain, with the rest obtained from reference TRBV7-2 and TRBJ2-1, is as follows: GAGVSQSPSNKVTEKGKDVELRCDPISGHTALYWYRQSLGQGLEFLIYFQGNSAPDKSGLPSDRFSAERTGGSVSTLTIQRTQQEDSAVYLCASSLTGTSVYNEQFFGPGTRLTVL.

J is TRBJ1-4 and V is TRBV5-4, with 8 nucleotides matching TRBD1. CDR1 is SGHNT and CDR2 is YYREEE in the germline V gene (reference sequence). The CDR3 runs 14 residues. V lost 3 bases, J lost 5 bases, and 3 bases stayed unmatched. CDR3 in DNA: TGTGCCAGCAGCTGGGACAGGACCAATGAAAAACTGTTTTTT. This sequence encodes CASSWDRTNEKLFF.

V and J are TRBV6-1 and TRBJ2-7; the D is unclear. The CDR3 is made up of 12 amino acids. V was cut by 11 bases and J by 2 bases, with 13 bases left in between. Per the germline V gene, CDR1 is MNHNS and CDR2 is SASEGT. The CDR3 spells CAAQQITYEQYF. CDR3 coding DNA: TGTGCCGCACAGCAAATAACCTACGAGCAGTACTTC.

The chain employs TRBV9 and TRBJ2-3, with D perhaps matching TRBD1 (6 bases). V was clipped by 2 bases and J by 0 bases, with 13 bases between them. The CDR3 consists of 16 residues. Germline V lookup: CDR1 SGDLS, CDR2 YYNGEE. Here the CDR3 reads CASSVTSGQSTDTQYF. CDR3 DNA: TGTGCCAGCAGCGTGACATCGGGACAAAGCACAGATACGCAGTATTTT.

The CDR3 loop is CASSPVTGLVGEQYF. DNA for the CDR3: TGTGCCAGCAGCCCCGTTACCGGCCTAGTTGGCGAGCAGTACTTC. The genes are TRBV9 and TRBJ2-7; no reliable D call. Germline values: CDR1 SGDLS, CDR2 YYNGEE. Trimming removed 4 bases at V and 6 bases at J, with 20 bases between. The CDR3 totals 15 residues.